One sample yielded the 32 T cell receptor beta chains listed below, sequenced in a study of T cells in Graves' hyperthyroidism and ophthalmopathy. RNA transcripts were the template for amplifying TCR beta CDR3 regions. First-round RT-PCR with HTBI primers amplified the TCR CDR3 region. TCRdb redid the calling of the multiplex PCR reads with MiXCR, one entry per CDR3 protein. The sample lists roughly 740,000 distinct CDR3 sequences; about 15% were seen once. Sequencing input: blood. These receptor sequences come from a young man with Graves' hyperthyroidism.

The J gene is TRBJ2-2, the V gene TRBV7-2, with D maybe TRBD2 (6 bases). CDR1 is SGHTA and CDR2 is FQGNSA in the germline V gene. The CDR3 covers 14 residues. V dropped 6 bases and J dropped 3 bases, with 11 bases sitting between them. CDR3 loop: CASSYSGYTGELFF. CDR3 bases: TGTGCCAGCAGTTATAGCGGTTACACCGGGGAGCTGTTTTTT.

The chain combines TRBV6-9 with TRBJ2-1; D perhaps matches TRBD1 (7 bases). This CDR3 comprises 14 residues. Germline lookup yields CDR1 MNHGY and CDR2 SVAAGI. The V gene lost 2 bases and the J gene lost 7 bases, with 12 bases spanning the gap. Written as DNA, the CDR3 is TGTGCCAGCAGTTATAGGGCAGGGGGGAATGAGCAGTTCTTC. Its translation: CASSYRAGGNEQFF.

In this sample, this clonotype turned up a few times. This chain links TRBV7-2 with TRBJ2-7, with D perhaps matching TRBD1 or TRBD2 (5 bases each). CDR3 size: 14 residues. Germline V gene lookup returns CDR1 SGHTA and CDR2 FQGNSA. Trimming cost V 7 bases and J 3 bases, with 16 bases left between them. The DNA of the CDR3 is TGTGCCAGCAACGTGTGGGGGATTATCTACGAGCAGTACTTC. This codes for CASNVWGIIYEQYF.

Here the CDR3 reads CSARPPSGGGTDTQYF. DNA for the CDR3: TGCAGTGCTAGACCCCCCTCTGGGGGGGGCACAGATACGCAGTATTTT. The chain combines TRBV20-1 with TRBJ2-3; 7 bases map to TRBD2. The CDR3 is 16 amino acids. V trimming: 2 bases; J trimming: 1 base; junction bases outside the gene matches: 9. Germline CDR1 and CDR2: DFQATT and SNEGSKA (reference sequence).

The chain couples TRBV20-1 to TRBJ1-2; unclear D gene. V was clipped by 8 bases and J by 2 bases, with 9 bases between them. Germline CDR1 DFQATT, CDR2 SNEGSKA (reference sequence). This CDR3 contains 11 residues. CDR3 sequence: CSTPQNYGYTF. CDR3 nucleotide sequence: TGCAGTACGCCCCAGAACTATGGCTACACCTTC.

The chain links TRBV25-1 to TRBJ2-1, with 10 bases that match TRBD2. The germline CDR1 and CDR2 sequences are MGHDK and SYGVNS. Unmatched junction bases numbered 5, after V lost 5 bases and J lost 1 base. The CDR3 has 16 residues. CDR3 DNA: TGTGCCAGCAGTAAGCTAGCGGGAGTATCCTACAATGAGCAGTTCTTC. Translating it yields CASSKLAGVSYNEQFF.

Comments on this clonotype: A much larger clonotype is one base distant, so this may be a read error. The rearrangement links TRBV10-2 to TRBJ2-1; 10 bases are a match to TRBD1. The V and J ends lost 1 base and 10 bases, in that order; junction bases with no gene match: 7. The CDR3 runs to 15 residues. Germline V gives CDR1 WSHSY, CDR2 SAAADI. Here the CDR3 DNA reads TGCGCCAGCAGTGAGTGGGACAGGGGACGCTACGAGCAGTTCTTC. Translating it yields CASSEWDRGRYEQFF.

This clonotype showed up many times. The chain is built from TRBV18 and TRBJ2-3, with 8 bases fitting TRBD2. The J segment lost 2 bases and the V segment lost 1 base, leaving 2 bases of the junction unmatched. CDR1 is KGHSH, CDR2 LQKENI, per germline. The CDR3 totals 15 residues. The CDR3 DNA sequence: TGTGCCAGCTCACCACTAGCGGGGAACACAGATACGCAGTATTTT. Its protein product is CASSPLAGNTDTQYF.

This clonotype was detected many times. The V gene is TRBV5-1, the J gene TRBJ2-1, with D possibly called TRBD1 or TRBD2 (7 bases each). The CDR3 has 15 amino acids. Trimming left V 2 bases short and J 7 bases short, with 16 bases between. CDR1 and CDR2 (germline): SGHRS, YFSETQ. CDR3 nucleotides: TGCGCCAGCAGCTTCCGACAGGGAGGGCGAAATGAGCAGTTCTTC. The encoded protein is CASSFRQGGRNEQFF.

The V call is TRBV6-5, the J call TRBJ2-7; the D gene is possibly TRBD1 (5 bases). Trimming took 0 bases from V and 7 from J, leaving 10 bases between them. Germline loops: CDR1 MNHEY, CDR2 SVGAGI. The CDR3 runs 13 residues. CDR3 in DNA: TGTGCCAGCAGTTACTCAGGGGCCTGGGAGCAGTACTTC. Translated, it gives CASSYSGAWEQYF.

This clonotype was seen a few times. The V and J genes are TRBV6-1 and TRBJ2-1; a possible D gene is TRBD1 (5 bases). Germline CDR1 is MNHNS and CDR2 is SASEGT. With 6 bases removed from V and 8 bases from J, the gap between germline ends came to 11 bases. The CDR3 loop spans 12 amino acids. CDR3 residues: CASRAMGHEQFF. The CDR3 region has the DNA TGTGCCAGCAGGGCTATGGGGCATGAGCAGTTCTTC.

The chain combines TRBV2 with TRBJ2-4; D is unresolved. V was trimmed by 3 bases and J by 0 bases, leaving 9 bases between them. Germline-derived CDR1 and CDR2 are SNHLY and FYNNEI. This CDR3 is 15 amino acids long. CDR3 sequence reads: CASSDGPLAKNIQYF. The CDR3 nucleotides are TGTGCCAGCAGTGATGGCCCATTAGCCAAAAACATTCAGTACTTC.

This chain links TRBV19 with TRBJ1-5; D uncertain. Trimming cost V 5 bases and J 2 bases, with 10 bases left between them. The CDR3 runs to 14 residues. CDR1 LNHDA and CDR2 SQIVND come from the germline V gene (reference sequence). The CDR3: CASSPGKRNQPQHF. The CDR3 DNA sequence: TGTGCCAGTAGTCCCGGCAAGCGCAATCAGCCCCAGCATTTT.

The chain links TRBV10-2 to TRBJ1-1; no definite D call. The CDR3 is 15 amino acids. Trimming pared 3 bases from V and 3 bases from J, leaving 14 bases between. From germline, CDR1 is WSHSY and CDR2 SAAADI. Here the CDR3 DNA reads TGCGCCAGCAGTGACTGGGCCACCAGACACACTGAAGCTTTCTTT. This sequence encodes CASSDWATRHTEAFF.

The chain's CDR3 is CASSPRTSPLHF. In nucleotides, the CDR3 is TGTGCCAGTAGCCCGCGTACCTCACCCCTCCACTTT. The V gene is TRBV19, the J gene TRBJ1-6; no definite D call. The V gene's germline CDR1 is LNHDA and CDR2 SQIVND (reference sequence). V was clipped by 6 bases and J by 10 bases, with 10 bases between them. This CDR3 has 12 amino acids.

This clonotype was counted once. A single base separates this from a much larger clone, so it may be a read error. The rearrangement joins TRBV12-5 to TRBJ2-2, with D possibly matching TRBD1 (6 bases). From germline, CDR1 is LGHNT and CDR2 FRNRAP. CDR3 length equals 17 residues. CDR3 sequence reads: CASGLVPTGKDTGELLF. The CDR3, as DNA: TGTGCTAGTGGTTTGGTACCGACAGGAAAGGACACCGGGGAGCTGCTTTTT.

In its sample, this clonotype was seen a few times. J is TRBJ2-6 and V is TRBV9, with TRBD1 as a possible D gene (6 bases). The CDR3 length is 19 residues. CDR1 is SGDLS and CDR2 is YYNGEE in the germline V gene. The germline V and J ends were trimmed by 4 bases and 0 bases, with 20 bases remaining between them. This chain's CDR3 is CASSSFPAGALSGANVLTF. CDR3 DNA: TGTGCCAGCAGCTCCTTTCCCGCAGGGGCACTCTCTGGGGCCAACGTCCTGACTTTC.

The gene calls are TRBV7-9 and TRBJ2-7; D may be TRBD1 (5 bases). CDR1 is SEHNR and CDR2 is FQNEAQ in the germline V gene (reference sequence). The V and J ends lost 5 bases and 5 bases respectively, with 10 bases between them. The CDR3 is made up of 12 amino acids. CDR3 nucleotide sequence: TGTGCCAGCAGCCAGAACAGGCACGAGCAGTACTTC. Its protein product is CASSQNRHEQYF.

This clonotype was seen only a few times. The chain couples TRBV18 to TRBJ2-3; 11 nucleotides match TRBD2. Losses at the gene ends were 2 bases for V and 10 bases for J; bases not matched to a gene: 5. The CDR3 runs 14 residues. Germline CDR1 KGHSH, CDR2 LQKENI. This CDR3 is CASSPTSGREAQYF. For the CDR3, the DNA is TGTGCCAGCTCACCAACTAGCGGGAGAGAGGCGCAGTATTTT.

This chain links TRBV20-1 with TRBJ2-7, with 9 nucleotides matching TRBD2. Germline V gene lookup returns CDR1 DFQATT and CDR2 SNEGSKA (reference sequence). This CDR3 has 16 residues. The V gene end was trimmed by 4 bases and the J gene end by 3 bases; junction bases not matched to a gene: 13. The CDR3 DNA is TGCAGTGCTAACCCCCTGTCGCTAGCGGGGATCTACGAGCAGTACTTC. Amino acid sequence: CSANPLSLAGIYEQYF.

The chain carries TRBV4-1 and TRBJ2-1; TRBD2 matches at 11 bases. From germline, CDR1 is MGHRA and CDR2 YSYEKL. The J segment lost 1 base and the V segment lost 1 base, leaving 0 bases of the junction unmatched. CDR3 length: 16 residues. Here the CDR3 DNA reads TGCGCCAGCAGCCAAGCTAGCGGGGGGTCCTACAATGAGCAGTTCTTC. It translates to CASSQASGGSYNEQFF.

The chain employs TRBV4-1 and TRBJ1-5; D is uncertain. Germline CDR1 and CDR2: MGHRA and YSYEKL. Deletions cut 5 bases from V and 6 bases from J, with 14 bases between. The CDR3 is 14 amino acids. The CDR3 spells CASSSIQWGQPQHF. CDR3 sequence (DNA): TGCGCCAGCAGCTCCATCCAGTGGGGTCAGCCCCAGCATTTT.

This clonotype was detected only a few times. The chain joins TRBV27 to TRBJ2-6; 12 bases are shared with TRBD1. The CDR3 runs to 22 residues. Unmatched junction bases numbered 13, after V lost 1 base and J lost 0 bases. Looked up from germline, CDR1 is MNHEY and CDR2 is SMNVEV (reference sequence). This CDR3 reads CASSLWTSRDRGPHSGANVLTF. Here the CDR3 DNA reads TGTGCCAGCAGTTTATGGACCAGTCGGGACAGGGGGCCCCACTCTGGGGCCAACGTCCTGACTTTC.

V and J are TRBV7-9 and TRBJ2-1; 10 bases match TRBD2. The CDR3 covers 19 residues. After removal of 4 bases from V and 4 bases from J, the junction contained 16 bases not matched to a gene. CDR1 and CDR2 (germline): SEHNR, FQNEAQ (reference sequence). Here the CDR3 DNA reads TGTGCCAGCAGCTCTACCGGGAACACAGCTAGCGGGAGTTACAATGAGCAGTTCTTC. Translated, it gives CASSSTGNTASGSYNEQFF.

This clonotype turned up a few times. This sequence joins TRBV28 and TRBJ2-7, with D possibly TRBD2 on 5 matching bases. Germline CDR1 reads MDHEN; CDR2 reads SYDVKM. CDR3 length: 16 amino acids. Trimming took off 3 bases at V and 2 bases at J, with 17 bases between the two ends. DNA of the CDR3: TGTGCCAGCAGTTTCTGGAACGGGAACCTGGCCTACGAGCAGTACTTC. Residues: CASSFWNGNLAYEQYF.

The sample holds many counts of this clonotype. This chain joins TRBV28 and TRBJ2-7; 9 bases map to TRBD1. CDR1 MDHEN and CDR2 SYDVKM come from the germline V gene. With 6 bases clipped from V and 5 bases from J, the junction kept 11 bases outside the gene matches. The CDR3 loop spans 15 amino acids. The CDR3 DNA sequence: TGTGCCAGCAGAATCCAGACAGGGGGGGGTAACGAGCAGTACTTC. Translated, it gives CASRIQTGGGNEQYF. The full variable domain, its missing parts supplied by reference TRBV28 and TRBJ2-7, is DVKVTQSSRYLVKRTGEKVFLECVQDMDHENMFWYRQDPGLGLRLIYFSYDVKMKEKGDIPEGYSVSREKKERFSLILESASTNQTSMYLCASRIQTGGGNEQYFGPGTRLTVT.

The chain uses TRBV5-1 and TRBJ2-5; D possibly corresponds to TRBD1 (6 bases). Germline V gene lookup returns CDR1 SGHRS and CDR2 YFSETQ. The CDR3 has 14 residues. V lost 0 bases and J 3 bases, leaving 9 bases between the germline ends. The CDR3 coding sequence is TGCGCCAGCAGCTTGGGGGGGCCCGAAGAGACCCAGTACTTC. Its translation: CASSLGGPEETQYF.

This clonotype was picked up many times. Written as DNA, the CDR3 is TGTGCCAGCAGTTCTCTCCTCCCTGACCGGGACCAAGAGACCCAGTACTTC. This encodes CASSSLLPDRDQETQYF. The V gene is TRBV28, the J gene TRBJ2-5; D not resolved. CDR3 size: 17 residues. Germline loops: CDR1 MDHEN, CDR2 SYDVKM. Trimming left V 4 bases short and J 0 bases short, with 18 bases between.

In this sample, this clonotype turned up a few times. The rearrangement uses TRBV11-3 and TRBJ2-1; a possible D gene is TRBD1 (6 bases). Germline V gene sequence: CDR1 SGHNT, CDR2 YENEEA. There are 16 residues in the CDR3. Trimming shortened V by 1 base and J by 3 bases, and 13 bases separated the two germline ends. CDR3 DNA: TGTGCCAGCAGCTTAGTTTGGGGGCTGAACTACAATGAGCAGTTCTTC. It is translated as CASSLVWGLNYNEQFF.

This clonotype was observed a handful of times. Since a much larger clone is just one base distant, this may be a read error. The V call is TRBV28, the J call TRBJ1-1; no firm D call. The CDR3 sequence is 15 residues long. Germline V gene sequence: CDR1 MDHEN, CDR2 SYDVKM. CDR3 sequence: CASSFWVGGRTEALF. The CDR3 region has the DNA TGTGCCAGCAGTTTTTGGGTGGGAGGCCGGACTGAAGCTCTCTTT. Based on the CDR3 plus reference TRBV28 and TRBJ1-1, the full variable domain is DVKVTQSSRYLVKRTGEKVFLECVQDMDHENMFWYRQDPGLGLRLIYFSYDVKMKEKGDIPEGYSVSREKKERFSLILESASTNQTSMYLCASSFWVGGRTEALFGQGTRLTVV.

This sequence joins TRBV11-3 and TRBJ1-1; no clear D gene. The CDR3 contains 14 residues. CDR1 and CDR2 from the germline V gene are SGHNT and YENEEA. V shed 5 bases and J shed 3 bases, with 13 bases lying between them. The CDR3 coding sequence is TGTGCCAGCAGCATAACGGGTTGGGACACTGAAGCTTTCTTT. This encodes CASSITGWDTEAFF.

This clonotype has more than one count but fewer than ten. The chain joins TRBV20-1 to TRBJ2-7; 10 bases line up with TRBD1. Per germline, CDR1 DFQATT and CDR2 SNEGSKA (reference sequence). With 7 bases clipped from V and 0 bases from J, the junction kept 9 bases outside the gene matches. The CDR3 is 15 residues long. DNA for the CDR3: TGCAGTGTTAGGACAGGGGGAGGAAGCTCCTACGAGCAGTACTTC. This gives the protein CSVRTGGGSSYEQYF.